Below, one TCR beta chain is given with its context. This entry belongs to a study of identical twins. TCRdb called the 5' RACE reads again in MiXCR, with one record for every CDR3 protein. The repertoire has 690,000 or so distinct CDR3 sequences, 5.5% to 6.5% of them found once; the top ten carry 1.5% to 2%. Germline V gives CDR1 SGHNT, CDR2 YENEEA. Trimming removed 5 bases at V and 5 bases at J, with 21 bases between. The length of the CDR3 is 16 residues. Sample: naive T cells sorted from blood. This clonotype was sampled from a man younger than 30 in good health. The V call is TRBV11-3, the J call TRBJ2-5; D gene uncertain. The CDR3 sequence is CASSPRRLTARETQYF. The CDR3 bases are TGTGCCAGCAGCCCCCGCCGACTTACCGCCAGGGAGACCCAGTACTTC.